The 9 T cell receptor beta chains below all came from one sample that was sequenced in a study of hypomethylating agent response in myelodysplastic syndrome. Some clones are missing from TCRdb's copy, which holds only in-frame ones; the method was immunoSEQ multiplex PCR. The sample has about a thousand clones; 75% to 85% are singletons. This material consisted of bone marrow, taken before or after starting hypomethylating agent treatment for myelodysplastic syndrome (not recorded which). These receptors all come from a human donor with myelodysplastic syndrome.

The chain employs TRBV6-5 and TRBJ2-7, with a possible D match to TRBD1 (5 bases). Trimming cost V 7 bases and J 3 bases, with 13 bases left between them. The length of the CDR3 is 13 residues. Germline loops: CDR1 MNHEY, CDR2 SVGAGI. As DNA, the CDR3 is TGTGCCAGCAAGGTAGGGGCCGGCTACGAGCAGTACTTC. This codes for CASKVGAGYEQYF.

The genes are TRBV11-2 and TRBJ1-3; the D is unclear. The length of the CDR3 is 15 residues. Trimming removed 1 base from V and 0 bases from J, with 7 bases in between. CDR1 SGHAT and CDR2 FQNNGV come from the germline V gene. In DNA form, the CDR3 reads TGTGCCAGCAGCTTAGGGGTGAACTCTGGAAACACCATATATTTT. Translating gives CASSLGVNSGNTIYF.

The genes are TRBV27 and TRBJ1-5, with unresolved D. The V end was cut by 6 bases, the J end by 3 bases, with 9 bases between. The CDR3 is 13 amino acids. Germline CDR1 is MNHEY and CDR2 is SMNVEV (reference sequence). The CDR3 DNA sequence: TGTGCCAGCAGCCCCCGGGCCAATCAGCCCCAGCATTTT. It specifies CASSPRANQPQHF.

V is TRBV11-3 and J is TRBJ2-3; D uncertain. V lost 5 bases, J lost 5 bases, and 8 bases lay in between. The CDR3 length is 12 residues. Germline CDR1 SGHNT, CDR2 YENEEA. The CDR3 region has the DNA TGTGCCAGCAGCCCCGATGGAGATACGCAGTATTTT. This translates into CASSPDGDTQYF.

The J gene is TRBJ2-7, the V gene TRBV7-2; TRBD2 matches at 7 bases. V trimming: 5 bases; J trimming: 2 bases; junction bases outside the gene matches: 3. Germline CDR1 SGHTA, CDR2 FQGNSA. This CDR3 has 13 residues. In nucleotides, the CDR3 is TGTGCCAGCAGCAAGGGACTAACCTACGAGCAGTACTTC. This encodes CASSKGLTYEQYF.

This clone was detected only once. The CDR3 is CASSLGGLAGIGHYYEQYF. The CDR3, as DNA: TGTGCCAGCAGCTTAGGGGGACTAGCGGGAATCGGTCACTACTACGAGCAGTACTTC. The genes are TRBV13 and TRBJ2-7; 13 nucleotides line up with TRBD2. Trimming removed 0 bases from V and 3 bases from J; junction bases left unmatched: 11. Germline loops: CDR1 PRHDT, CDR2 FYEKMQ (reference sequence). The CDR3 spans 19 residues.

This chain's CDR3 is CASSKCFEPQSRANVLTF. The CDR3 nucleotides are TGCGCCAGCAGCAAGTGTTTCGAACCACAAAGTCGGGCCAACGTCCTGACTTTC. The chain has TRBV4-1 and TRBJ2-6; D is unresolved. The V and J ends lost 5 bases and 5 bases respectively, with 22 bases between them. Germline V gene sequence: CDR1 MGHRA, CDR2 YSYEKL. There are 18 residues in the CDR3.

This clone appeared once. V usage is TRBV4-1 and J usage is TRBJ1-2; no clear D gene. The germline V and J ends were trimmed by 0 bases and 0 bases, with 8 bases remaining between them. Germline CDR1 is MGHRA and CDR2 is YSYEKL. The CDR3 totals 15 residues. The CDR3 is CASSQDPQTNYGYTF. CDR3 nucleotide sequence: TGCGCCAGCAGCCAAGATCCTCAGACTAACTATGGCTACACCTTC.

The rearrangement uses TRBV27 and TRBJ2-3, with 7 bases matching TRBD2. The trim removed 6 bases at V and 4 bases at J, leaving 1 base unmatched. The CDR3 has 12 amino acids. Germline lookup yields CDR1 MNHEY and CDR2 SMNVEV (reference sequence). The CDR3 DNA follows: TGTGCCAGCAGGGCGGGGGCAGATACGCAGTATTTT. Its protein is CASRAGADTQYF.